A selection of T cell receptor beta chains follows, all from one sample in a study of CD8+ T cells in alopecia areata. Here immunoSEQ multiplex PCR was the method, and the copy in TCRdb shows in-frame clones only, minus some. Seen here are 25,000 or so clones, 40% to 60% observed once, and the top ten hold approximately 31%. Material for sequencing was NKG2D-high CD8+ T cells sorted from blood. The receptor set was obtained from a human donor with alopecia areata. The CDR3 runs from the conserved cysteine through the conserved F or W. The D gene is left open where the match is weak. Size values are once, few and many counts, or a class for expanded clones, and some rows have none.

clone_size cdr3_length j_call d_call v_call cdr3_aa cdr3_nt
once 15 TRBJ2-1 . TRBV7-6 CASSSTRGTTDEQFF TGTGCCAGCAGTTCCACGCGGGGGACAACGGATGAGCAGTTCTTC
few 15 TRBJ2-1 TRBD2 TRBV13 CASSLGTSGRTEQFF TGTGCCAGCAGCTTAGGGACTAGCGGGAGGACTGAGCAGTTCTTC
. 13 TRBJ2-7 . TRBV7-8 CASSLAPGGEQYF TGTGCCAGCAGCTTAGCGCCCGGGGGCGAGCAGTACTTC
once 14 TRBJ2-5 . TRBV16 CASSQSEGLETQYF TGTGCCAGCAGCCAATCAGAGGGCTTAGAGACCCAGTACTTC
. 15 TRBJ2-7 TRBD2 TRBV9 CASSVTGTNPYEQYF TGTGCCAGCAGCGTTACCGGGACTAACCCCTACGAGCAGTACTTC
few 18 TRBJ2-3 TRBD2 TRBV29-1 CSVDPGVLAGGPRDTQYF TGCAGCGTTGACCCGGGTGTCCTAGCGGGAGGGCCAAGAGATACGCAGTATTTT
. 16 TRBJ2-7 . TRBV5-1 CASSLVAGALAYEQYF TGCGCCAGCAGCTTGGTCGCGGGGGCGTTGGCCTACGAGCAGTACTTC
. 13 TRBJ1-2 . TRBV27 CASSLWGEDGYTF TGTGCCAGCAGTTTATGGGGTGAAGATGGCTACACCTTC
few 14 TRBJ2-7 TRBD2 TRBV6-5 CASSNSGSSYEQYF TGTGCCAGCAGTAATAGCGGGAGCTCCTACGAGCAGTACTTC
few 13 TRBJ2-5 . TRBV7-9 CASSRGGQETQYF TGTGCCAGCAGCCGAGGGGGCCAAGAGACCCAGTACTTC
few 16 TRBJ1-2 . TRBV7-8 CASSLPWTDTNYGYTF TGTGCCAGCAGCTTACCTTGGACGGACACTAACTATGGCTACACCTTC
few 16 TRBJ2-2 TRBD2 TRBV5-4 CASSFGLAVNTGELFF TGTGCCAGCAGTTTCGGACTAGCGGTGAACACCGGGGAGCTGTTTTTT
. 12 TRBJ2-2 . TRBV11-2 CAIYEDTGELFF TGTGCCATCTACGAGGACACCGGGGAGCTGTTTTTT
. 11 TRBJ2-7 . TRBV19 CASSTSGEQYF TGTGCCAGTAGTACCTCGGGGGAGCAGTACTTC
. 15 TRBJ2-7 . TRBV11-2 CASSLAPSEIYEQYF TGTGCCAGCAGCTTAGCCCCCTCCGAGATCTACGAGCAGTACTTC
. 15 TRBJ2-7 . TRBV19 CASSIDPAGRHEQYF TGTGCCAGTAGTATAGATCCGGCGGGAAGACACGAGCAGTACTTC
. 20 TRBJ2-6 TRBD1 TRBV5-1 CASSLGPPRQGLRGANVLTF TGCGCCAGCAGCTTAGGACCCCCACGACAGGGGCTGAGGGGGGCCAACGTCCTGACTTTC
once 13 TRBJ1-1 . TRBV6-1 CASRETRGTEAFF TGTGCCAGCAGGGAGACAAGGGGCACTGAAGCTTTCTTT
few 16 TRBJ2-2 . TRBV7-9 CASSLNGIWMSGELFF TGTGCCAGCAGCTTAAATGGGATTTGGATGAGCGGGGAGCTGTTTTTT
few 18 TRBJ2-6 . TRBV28 CASSLSNYGGSGANVLTF TGTGCCAGCAGTTTATCAAATTACGGTGGCTCTGGGGCCAACGTCCTGACTTTC
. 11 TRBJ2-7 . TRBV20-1 CSARTSYEQYF TGCAGTGCTAGAACGTCCTACGAGCAGTACTTC
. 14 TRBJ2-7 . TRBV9 CASSARETVYEQYF TGTGCCAGCAGCGCCCGTGAGACAGTCTACGAGCAGTACTTC
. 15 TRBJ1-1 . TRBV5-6 CASSDGLGSYTEAFF TGTGCCAGCAGCGATGGATTGGGCAGCTACACTGAAGCTTTCTTT
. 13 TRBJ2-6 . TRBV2 CASTTPGANVLTF TGTGCCAGCACCACCCCTGGGGCCAACGTCCTGACTTTC
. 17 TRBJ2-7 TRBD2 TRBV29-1 CSVAGGRAWSSAYEQYF TGCAGCGTTGCTGGCGGGAGGGCGTGGTCGTCGGCCTACGAGCAGTACTTC
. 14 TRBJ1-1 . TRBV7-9 CASSQVVSDTEAFF TGTGCCAGCAGTCAAGTCGTGTCGGACACTGAAGCTTTCTTT
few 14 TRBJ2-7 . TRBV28 CASSLRVLPYEQYF TGTGCCAGCAGTTTGCGGGTCCTCCCCTACGAGCAGTACTTC
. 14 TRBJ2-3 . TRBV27 CANETHGPRDTQYF TGTGCCAACGAAACTCACGGACCCAGGGATACGCAGTATTTT
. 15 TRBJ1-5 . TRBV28 CASREGDRRNQPQHF TGTGCCAGCAGGGAGGGCGACAGACGCAATCAGCCCCAGCATTTT
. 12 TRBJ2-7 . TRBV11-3 CASSLTPYEQYF TGTGCCAGCAGCCTCACCCCCTACGAGCAGTACTTC
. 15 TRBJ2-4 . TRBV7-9 CASSLEPLAKNIQYF TGTGCCAGCAGCTTAGAGCCGCTAGCCAAAAACATTCAGTACTTC
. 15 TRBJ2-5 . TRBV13 CASSLASVYQETQYF TGTGCCAGCAGCTTAGCTAGCGTGTACCAAGAGACCCAGTACTTC
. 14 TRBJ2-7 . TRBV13 CASSLESGGGEQYF TGTGCCAGCAGCTTAGAAAGCGGAGGGGGCGAGCAGTACTTC
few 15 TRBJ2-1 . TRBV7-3 CASSFHPGAYNEQFF TGTGCCAGCAGCTTTCATCCGGGAGCCTACAATGAGCAGTTCTTC
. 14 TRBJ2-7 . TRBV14 CASSPDGAYYEQYF TGTGCCAGCAGCCCGGACGGAGCCTACTACGAGCAGTACTTC
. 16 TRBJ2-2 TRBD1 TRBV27 CASSSETGGSTGELFF TGTGCCAGCAGTTCGGAGACAGGGGGCAGCACCGGGGAGCTGTTTTTT
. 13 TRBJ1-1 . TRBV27 CASSNGVNTEAFF TGTGCCAGCAGTAATGGGGTGAACACTGAAGCTTTCTTT
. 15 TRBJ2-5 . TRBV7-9 CASSSVGGGKETQYF TGTGCCAGCAGTTCAGTAGGGGGGGGTAAGGAGACCCAGTACTTC
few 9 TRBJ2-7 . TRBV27 CASGYEQYF TGTGCCAGCGGCTACGAGCAGTACTTC
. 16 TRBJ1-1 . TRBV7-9 CASSLARWALHTEAFF TGTGCCAGCAGCTTAGCGAGATGGGCACTACACACTGAAGCTTTCTTT
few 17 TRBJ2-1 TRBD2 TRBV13 CASSLGAGTSGRHEQFF TGTGCCAGCAGCTTAGGGGCCGGGACTAGCGGGAGGCATGAGCAGTTCTTC
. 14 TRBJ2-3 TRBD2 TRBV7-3 CASSSSGITDTQYF TGTGCCAGCAGCTCTAGCGGGATCACAGATACGCAGTATTTT
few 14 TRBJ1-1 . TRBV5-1 CASSQVSISTEAFF TGCGCCAGCAGCCAAGTGTCTATCTCTACTGAAGCTTTCTTT
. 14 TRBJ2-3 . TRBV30 CAWSVGSGTDTQYF TGTGCCTGGAGTGTAGGCAGCGGCACAGATACGCAGTATTTT
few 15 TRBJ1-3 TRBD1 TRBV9 CASSVEGAYGNTIYF TGTGCCAGCAGCGTAGAGGGGGCGTATGGAAACACCATATATTTT
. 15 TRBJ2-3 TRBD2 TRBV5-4 CASSPVPSGADTQYF TGTGCCAGCAGCCCGGTCCCTAGCGGCGCAGATACGCAGTATTTT
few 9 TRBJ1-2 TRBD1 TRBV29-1 CSVAGTDTF TGCAGCGTTGCTGGGACAGACACCTTC
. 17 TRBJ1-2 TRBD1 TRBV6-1 CASSESGQAALRYGYTF TGTGCCAGCAGTGAATCGGGACAGGCCGCTCTCAGATATGGCTACACCTTC
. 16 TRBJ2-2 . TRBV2 CASSEAFSVNTGELFF TGTGCCAGCAGTGAAGCTTTCTCGGTGAACACCGGGGAGCTGTTTTTT
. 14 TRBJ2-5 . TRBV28 CASSTERFGEAQYF TGTGCCAGCAGTACAGAACGATTCGGGGAGGCCCAGTACTTC
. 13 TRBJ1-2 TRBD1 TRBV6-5 CASSSGQSYGYTF TGTGCCAGCAGTTCGGGACAGAGCTATGGCTACACCTTC
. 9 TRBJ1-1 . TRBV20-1 CSAPGPAFF TGCAGTGCTCCGGGCCCCGCTTTCTTT
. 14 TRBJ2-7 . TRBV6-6 CASSSPLFEHEQYF TGTGCCAGCAGTTCCCCCCTATTTGAACACGAGCAGTACTTC
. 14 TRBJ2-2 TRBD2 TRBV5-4 CTSMREGRIGELFF TGTACCAGCATGCGGGAGGGAAGGATCGGGGAGCTGTTTTTT
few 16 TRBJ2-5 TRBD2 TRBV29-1 CSVEGPSGSSQETQYF TGCAGCGTTGAAGGCCCTAGCGGGAGCTCCCAAGAGACCCAGTACTTC
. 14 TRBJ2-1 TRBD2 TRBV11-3 CASSPPGLANEQFF TGTGCCAGCAGCCCCCCGGGACTAGCCAATGAGCAGTTCTTC
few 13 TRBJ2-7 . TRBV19 CASSTAGAREQYF TGTGCCAGTAGTACCGCCGGGGCTAGGGAGCAGTACTTC